This TCR beta chain was profiled in a study of blood T cell repertoires in COVID-19. Clones were read by immunoSEQ multiplex PCR, and TCRdb kept only the in-frame ones, dropping some. Here the sample spans about 300,000 clones, around nine tenths being singletons. This CDR3 contains 16 residues. CDR1 is MNHNS, CDR2 SASEGT, per germline. Trimming pared 1 base from V and 5 bases from J, leaving 16 bases between. The clonotype originates from a man in his sixties or seventies with acute or convalescent COVID-19. Source material: peripheral blood. The V call is TRBV6-1, the J call TRBJ2-3, with a possible D match to TRBD1 (6 bases). CDR3 residues: CASSEENREFLDTQYF. The CDR3 nucleotides are TGTGCCAGCAGTGAAGAAAACAGGGAGTTTTTAGATACGCAGTATTTT.